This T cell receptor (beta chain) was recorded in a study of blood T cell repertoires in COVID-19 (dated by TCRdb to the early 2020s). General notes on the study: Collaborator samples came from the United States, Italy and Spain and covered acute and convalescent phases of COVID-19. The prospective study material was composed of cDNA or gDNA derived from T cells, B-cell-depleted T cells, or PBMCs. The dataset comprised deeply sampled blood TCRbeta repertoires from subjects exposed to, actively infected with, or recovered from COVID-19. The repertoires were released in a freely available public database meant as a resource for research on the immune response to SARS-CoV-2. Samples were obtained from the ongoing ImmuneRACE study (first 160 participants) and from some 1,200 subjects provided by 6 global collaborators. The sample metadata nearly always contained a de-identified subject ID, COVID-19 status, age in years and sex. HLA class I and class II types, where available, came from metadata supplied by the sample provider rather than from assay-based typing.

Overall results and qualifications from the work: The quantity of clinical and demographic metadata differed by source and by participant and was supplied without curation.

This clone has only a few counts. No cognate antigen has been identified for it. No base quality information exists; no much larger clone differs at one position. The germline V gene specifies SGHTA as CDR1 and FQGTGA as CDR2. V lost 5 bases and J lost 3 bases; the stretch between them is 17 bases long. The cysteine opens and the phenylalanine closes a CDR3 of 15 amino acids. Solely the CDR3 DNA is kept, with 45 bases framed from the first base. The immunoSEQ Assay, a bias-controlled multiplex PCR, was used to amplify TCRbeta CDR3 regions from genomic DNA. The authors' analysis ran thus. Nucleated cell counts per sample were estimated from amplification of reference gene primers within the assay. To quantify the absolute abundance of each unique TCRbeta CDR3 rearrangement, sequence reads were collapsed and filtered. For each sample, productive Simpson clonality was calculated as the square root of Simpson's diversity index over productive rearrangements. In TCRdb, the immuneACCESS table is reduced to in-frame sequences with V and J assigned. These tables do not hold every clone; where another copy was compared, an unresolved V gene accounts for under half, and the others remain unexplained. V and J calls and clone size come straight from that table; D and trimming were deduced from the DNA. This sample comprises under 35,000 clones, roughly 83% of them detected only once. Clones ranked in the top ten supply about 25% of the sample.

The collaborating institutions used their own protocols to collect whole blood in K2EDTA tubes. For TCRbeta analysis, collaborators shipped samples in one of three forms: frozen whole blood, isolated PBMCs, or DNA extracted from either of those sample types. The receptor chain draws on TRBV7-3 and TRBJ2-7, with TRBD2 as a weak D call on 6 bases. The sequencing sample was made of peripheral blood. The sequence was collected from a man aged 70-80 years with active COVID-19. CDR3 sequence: CASSPGGTSFYEQYF. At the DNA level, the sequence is TGTGCCAGCAGCCCAGGCGGGACTTCGTTCTACGAGCAGTACTTC.